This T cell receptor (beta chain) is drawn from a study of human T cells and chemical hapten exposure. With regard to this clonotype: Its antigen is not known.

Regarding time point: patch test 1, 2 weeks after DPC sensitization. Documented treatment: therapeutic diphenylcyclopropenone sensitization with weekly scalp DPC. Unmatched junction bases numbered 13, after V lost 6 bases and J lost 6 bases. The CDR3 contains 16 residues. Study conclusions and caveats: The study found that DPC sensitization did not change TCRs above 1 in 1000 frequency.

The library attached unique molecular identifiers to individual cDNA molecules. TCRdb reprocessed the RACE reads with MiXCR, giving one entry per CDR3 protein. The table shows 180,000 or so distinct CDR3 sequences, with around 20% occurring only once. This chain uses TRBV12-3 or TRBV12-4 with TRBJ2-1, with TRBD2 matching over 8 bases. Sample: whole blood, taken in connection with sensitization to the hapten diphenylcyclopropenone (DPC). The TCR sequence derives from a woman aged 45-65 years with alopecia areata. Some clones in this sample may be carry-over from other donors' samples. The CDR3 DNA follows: TGTGCCAGCAGAGATCCGGGGGGGGACGTAGGCAATGAGCAGTTCTTC. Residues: CASRDPGGDVGNEQFF.